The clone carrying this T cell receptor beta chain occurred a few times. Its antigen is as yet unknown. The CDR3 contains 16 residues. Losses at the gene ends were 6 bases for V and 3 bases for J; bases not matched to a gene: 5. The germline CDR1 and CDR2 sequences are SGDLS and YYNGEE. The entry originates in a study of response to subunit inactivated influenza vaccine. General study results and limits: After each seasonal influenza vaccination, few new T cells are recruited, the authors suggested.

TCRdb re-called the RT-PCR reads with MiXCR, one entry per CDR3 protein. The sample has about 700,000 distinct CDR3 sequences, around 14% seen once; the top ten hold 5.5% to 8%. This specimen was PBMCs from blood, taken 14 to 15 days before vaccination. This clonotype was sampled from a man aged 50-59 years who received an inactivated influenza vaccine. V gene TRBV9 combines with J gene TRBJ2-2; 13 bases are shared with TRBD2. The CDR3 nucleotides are TGTGCCAGCATGACTAGCGGGGGGCCCTACACCGGGGAGCTGTTTTTT. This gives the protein CASMTSGGPYTGELFF.